This T cell receptor beta chain was sequenced during a study of Graves' ophthalmopathy and Graves' hyperthyroidism. Researchers took RNA transcripts and amplified TCR beta CDR3 regions from them. Amplification began with first-round RT-PCR using HTBI primers, then second-round multiplex PCR was performed. One entry per CDR3 protein, called by TCRdb with MiXCR from the multiplex PCR reads. The table records about 590,000 distinct CDR3 sequences, under 40% of them present only once. This TCR came from an adult man with Graves' hyperthyroidism. Sequencing used peripheral blood or thyroid tissue (not recorded which).

CDR3 DNA sequence: TGTGCCAGCATCGGGCAGGGCTCCTACGAGCAGTACTTC. Amino acid sequence: CASIGQGSYEQYF. This chain joins TRBV27 and TRBJ2-7, with D perhaps matching TRBD1 (5 bases). The ends were cut back, 7 bases at V and 0 bases at J, with 10 bases in the middle. This CDR3 contains 13 residues. CDR1 and CDR2 (germline): MNHEY, SMNVEV (reference sequence).